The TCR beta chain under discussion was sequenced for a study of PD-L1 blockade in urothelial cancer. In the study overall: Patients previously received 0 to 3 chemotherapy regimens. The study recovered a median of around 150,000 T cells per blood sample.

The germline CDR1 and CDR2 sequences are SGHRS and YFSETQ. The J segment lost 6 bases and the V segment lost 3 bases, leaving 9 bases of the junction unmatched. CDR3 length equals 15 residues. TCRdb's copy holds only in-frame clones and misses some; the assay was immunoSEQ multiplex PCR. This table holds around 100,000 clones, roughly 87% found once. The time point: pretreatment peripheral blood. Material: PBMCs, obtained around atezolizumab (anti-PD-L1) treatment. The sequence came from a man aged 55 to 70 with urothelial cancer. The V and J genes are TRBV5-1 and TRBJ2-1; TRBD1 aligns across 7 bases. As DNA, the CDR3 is TGCGCCAGCAGCTCTGGGACAGAGGGGTTCAATGAGCAGTTCTTC. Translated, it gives CASSSGTEGFNEQFF.